The entry below describes one T cell receptor (beta chain). The source of the sample is a study of T cells after yellow fever vaccination. TCRdb re-analysed the 5' RACE reads in MiXCR, keeping a single row per CDR3 protein. The table has fewer than 400,000 distinct CDR3 sequences, over 8.5% seen once. The CDR3 runs to 16 residues. The germline gives CDR1 SGHVT, CDR2 SQSDAQ. V was clipped by 4 bases and J by 0 bases, with 12 bases between them. This sequence originates from a man younger than 35 who received the YFV17D yellow fever vaccine. The chain combines TRBV7-4 with TRBJ1-4; D is perhaps TRBD1 (6 bases). Sequenced material: CD4+ T cells sorted from PBMCs, taken 45 days after the yellow fever booster vaccination. The CDR3 region has the DNA TGTGCCAGCAGCTGTCTCCGGACAGCAACTAATGAAAAACTGTTTTTT. The encoded protein is CASSCLRTATNEKLFF. The full variable domain, with the rest looked up from reference TRBV7-4 and TRBJ1-4, is GAGVSQSPRYKVAKRGRDVALRCDSISGHVTLYWYRQTLGQGSEVLTYSQSDAQRDKSGRPSGRFSAERPERSVSTLKIQRTEQGDSAVYLCASSCLRTATNEKLFFGSGTQLSVL.